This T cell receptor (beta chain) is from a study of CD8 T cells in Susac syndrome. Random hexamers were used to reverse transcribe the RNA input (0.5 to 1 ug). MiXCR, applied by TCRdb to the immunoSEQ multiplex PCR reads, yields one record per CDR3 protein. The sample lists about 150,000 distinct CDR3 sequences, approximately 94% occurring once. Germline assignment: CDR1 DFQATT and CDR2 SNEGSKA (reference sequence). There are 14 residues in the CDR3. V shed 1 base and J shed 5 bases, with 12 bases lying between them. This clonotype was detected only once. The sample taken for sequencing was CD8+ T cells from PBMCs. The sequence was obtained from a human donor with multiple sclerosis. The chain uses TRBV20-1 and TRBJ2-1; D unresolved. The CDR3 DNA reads TGCAGTGCTAGAGTAAGGTTTTCTGACAATGAGCAGTTCTTC. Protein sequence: CSARVRFSDNEQFF.